This is a list of T cell receptor beta chains from one sample in a study of regulatory T cells in long-lasting Graves disease. TCRdb re-derived calls from the multiplex PCR reads in MiXCR, one entry per CDR3 protein. The sample includes a few hundred thousand distinct CDR3 sequences, 15% to 20% of them seen just once. The same data also went into a second study, on T cells in Graves' hyperthyroidism and ophthalmopathy.

This material consisted of peripheral blood mononuclear cells (PBMCs), taken at new diagnosis, from a patient treated with antithyroid drugs. These receptors originate from a woman younger than 35 with Graves disease. CDR3s include the opening cysteine and the closing phenylalanine or tryptophan. D genes are given only for firm matches. Not every row has a clone size; where given, it reads once, few, many or a size class.

CDR3: CASSLSTNNEQFF
DNA: TGCGCCAGCAGCCTTTCCACAAACAATGAGCAGTTCTTC
D: -
J: TRBJ2-1
V: TRBV5-1
size: many

CDR3: CASSFSWSGGVTYEQYF
DNA: TGTGCCAGCAGCTTTTCTTGGAGCGGGGGGGTAACCTACGAGCAGTACTTC
D: TRBD2
J: TRBJ2-7
V: TRBV5-6
size: -

CDR3: CSAATGRSSGNTIYF
DNA: TGCAGCGCCGCGACAGGGAGGAGCTCTGGAAACACCATATATTTT
D: TRBD1
J: TRBJ1-3
V: TRBV29-1
size: many

CDR3: CSARAGNLDGYTF
DNA: TGCAGTGCTAGGGCTGGGAATCTGGATGGCTACACCTTC
D: -
J: TRBJ1-2
V: TRBV20-1
size: many

CDR3: CASSFKTASNYGYTF
DNA: TGTGCCAGCAGCTTTAAGACGGCTTCTAACTATGGCTACACCTTC
D: -
J: TRBJ1-2
V: TRBV7-2
size: many

CDR3: CASSLEIDIQYF
DNA: TGTGCCAGCAGTTTGGAAATAGACATTCAGTACTTC
D: -
J: TRBJ2-4
V: TRBV28
size: many

CDR3: CASSLDGTGEQPQHF
DNA: TGTGCCAGCAGCTTAGACGGGACAGGGGAGCAGCCCCAGCATTTT
D: TRBD1
J: TRBJ1-5
V: TRBV11-2
size: many

CDR3: CASSQRPRTDEQYF
DNA: TGTGCCAGCAGCCAGAGACCCCGGACAGACGAGCAGTACTTC
D: -
J: TRBJ2-7
V: TRBV3-1
size: -

CDR3: CASSDYRGEQYF
DNA: TGCGCCAGCAGTGACTACAGGGGGGAGCAGTACTTC
D: TRBD1
J: TRBJ2-7
V: TRBV10-1
size: -

CDR3: CASSSGEETGELFF
DNA: TGTGCCAGCAGTAGCGGGGAGGAAACCGGGGAGCTGTTTTTT
D: TRBD2
J: TRBJ2-2
V: TRBV28
size: -

CDR3: CASSPRRGANGNQRAFF
DNA: TGTGCCAGCAGCCCCCGCCGGGGGGCTAACGGGAATCAGAGAGCTTTCTTT
D: -
J: TRBJ1-1
V: TRBV11-2
size: -

CDR3: CASSLVTGRLAKNIQYF
DNA: TGTGCCAGCAGCTTAGTGACTGGTAGACTAGCCAAAAACATTCAGTACTTC
D: -
J: TRBJ2-4
V: TRBV7-2
size: -

CDR3: CASSLEKYEQYF
DNA: TGTGCCAGCAGCTTAGAAAAATACGAGCAGTACTTC
D: -
J: TRBJ2-7
V: TRBV7-9
size: many

CDR3: CASRPGLPPQYF
DNA: TGTGCCAGCAGACCCGGACTGCCCCCGCAGTATTTT
D: -
J: TRBJ2-3
V: TRBV12-3/TRBV12-4
size: many

CDR3: CASSPGYLYEQYF
DNA: TGTGCCAGCAGCCCCGGATACCTCTACGAGCAGTACTTC
D: -
J: TRBJ2-7
V: TRBV3-1
size: many

CDR3: CASSLMGGTTDTQYF
DNA: TGTGCCAGCAGTTTAATGGGGGGGACCACAGATACGCAGTATTTT
D: TRBD2
J: TRBJ2-3
V: TRBV12-3/TRBV12-4
size: -

CDR3: CASSYQTSSDTQYF
DNA: TGTGCCAGCAGTTACCAAACTAGCTCAGATACGCAGTATTTT
D: -
J: TRBJ2-3
V: TRBV6-2/TRBV6-3
size: -

CDR3: CSATGGGGAQETQYF
DNA: TGCAGTGCCACAGGGGGGGGGGGAGCCCAAGAGACCCAGTACTTC
D: -
J: TRBJ2-5
V: TRBV20-1
size: many

CDR3: CASSPQGYGYTF
DNA: TGTGCCAGCAGCCCCCAGGGTTACGGCTACACCTTC
D: -
J: TRBJ1-2
V: TRBV7-9
size: -

CDR3: CASSTLGTPGDNEQFF
DNA: TGTGCCAGCAGTACACTCGGGACTCCCGGCGACAATGAGCAGTTCTTC
D: -
J: TRBJ2-1
V: TRBV6-2/TRBV6-3
size: many

CDR3: CASSYLGFNEKLFF
DNA: TGTGCCAGCAGTTACTTGGGGTTTAATGAAAAACTGTTTTTT
D: -
J: TRBJ1-4
V: TRBV6-5
size: few

CDR3: CASSLMTGSGELFF
DNA: TGCGCCAGCAGCTTGATGACAGGGTCCGGGGAGCTGTTTTTT
D: TRBD1
J: TRBJ2-2
V: TRBV5-1
size: -

CDR3: CASTKESGGHGTDTQYF
DNA: TGTGCCAGCACCAAAGAATCGGGGGGGCATGGCACAGATACGCAGTATTTT
D: TRBD2
J: TRBJ2-3
V: TRBV12-3/TRBV12-4
size: -

CDR3: CASSWGTGGVQPQHF
DNA: TGTGCCAGCAGCTGGGGGACAGGGGGCGTTCAGCCCCAGCATTTT
D: TRBD1
J: TRBJ1-5
V: TRBV7-2
size: many

CDR3: CAWSVQASYEQYF
DNA: TGTGCCTGGAGTGTACAGGCCTCCTACGAGCAGTACTTC
D: -
J: TRBJ2-7
V: TRBV30
size: many

CDR3: CSVGTGQFSYNEQFF
DNA: TGCAGCGTTGGGACTGGACAGTTCTCCTACAATGAGCAGTTCTTC
D: -
J: TRBJ2-1
V: TRBV29-1
size: -

CDR3: CASSKGDGTTYGYTF
DNA: TGTGCCAGCAGCAAAGGCGACGGGACGACCTATGGCTACACCTTC
D: -
J: TRBJ1-2
V: TRBV7-8
size: -

CDR3: CASRTLAGASHEQYF
DNA: TGTGCCAGCAGAACACTAGCGGGAGCGTCCCACGAGCAGTACTTC
D: TRBD2
J: TRBJ2-7
V: TRBV6-1
size: many

CDR3: CASSPGGQGQYF
DNA: TGTGCCAGCAGCCCAGGGGGACAGGGGCAGTACTTC
D: TRBD1
J: TRBJ2-7
V: TRBV28
size: -

CDR3: CASSEGSGRWYF
DNA: TGCGCCAGCAGTGAGGGGAGCGGGAGATGGTACTTC
D: TRBD2
J: TRBJ2-7
V: TRBV10-1
size: many

CDR3: CSARPPPGLNTGELFF
DNA: TGCAGTGCTAGACCACCCCCGGGACTTAACACCGGGGAGCTGTTTTTT
D: -
J: TRBJ2-2
V: TRBV20-1
size: -

CDR3: CASGTVFSYEQYF
DNA: TGTGCCAGCGGGACAGTTTTTTCCTACGAGCAGTACTTC
D: TRBD1
J: TRBJ2-7
V: TRBV2
size: many

CDR3: CASARWGQGDTGELFF
DNA: TGTGCCAGTGCCCGTTGGGGACAGGGTGACACCGGGGAGCTGTTTTTT
D: TRBD1
J: TRBJ2-2
V: TRBV19
size: few

CDR3: CASSRGRSRVYNEQFF
DNA: TGTGCCAGCAGCCGTGGGCGATCTAGGGTATACAATGAGCAGTTCTTC
D: -
J: TRBJ2-1
V: TRBV28
size: -

CDR3: CASSFGDTNTGELFF
DNA: TGCGCCAGCAGCTTCGGGGATACGAACACCGGGGAGCTGTTTTTT
D: -
J: TRBJ2-2
V: TRBV5-1
size: many

CDR3: CASSEVAGPVVYGYTF
DNA: TGTGCCAGCAGTGAAGTAGCAGGGCCCGTTGTCTATGGCTACACCTTC
D: -
J: TRBJ1-2
V: TRBV6-1
size: many

CDR3: CASSGTGYRTEAFF
DNA: TGTGCCAGCAGTGGGACAGGCTACAGGACTGAAGCTTTCTTT
D: TRBD1
J: TRBJ1-1
V: TRBV12-3/TRBV12-4
size: many

CDR3: CASSLGGRGEKLFF
DNA: TGCGCCAGCAGCTTGGGCGGGCGGGGTGAAAAACTGTTTTTT
D: -
J: TRBJ1-4
V: TRBV5-1
size: few

CDR3: CASTSRAAINQYF
DNA: TGTGCCAGCACCTCGCGGGCAGCTATCAACCAGTACTTC
D: -
J: TRBJ2-4
V: TRBV6-1
size: many

CDR3: CAGSFDNRGTQYF
DNA: TGTGCTGGCAGCTTTGATAACAGGGGGACCCAGTACTTC
D: TRBD1
J: TRBJ2-5
V: TRBV7-7
size: -

CDR3: CASTGTSYEQYF
DNA: TGTGCCAGCACCGGGACTTCCTACGAGCAGTACTTC
D: -
J: TRBJ2-7
V: TRBV2
size: once

CDR3: CASSQVLGGTTPLFF
DNA: TGCGCCAGCAGCCAGGTTTTAGGAGGGACTACCCCATTGTTCTTC
D: TRBD2
J: TRBJ2-1
V: TRBV4-1
size: few

CDR3: CASSFSGRGGLDEQFF
DNA: TGTGCCAGCAGTTTCTCTGGGCGGGGGGGCCTGGATGAGCAGTTCTTC
D: TRBD2
J: TRBJ2-1
V: TRBV12-3/TRBV12-4
size: many

CDR3: CAWSVGDTGELFF
DNA: TGTGCCTGGAGTGTAGGGGACACCGGGGAGCTGTTTTTT
D: -
J: TRBJ2-2
V: TRBV30
size: medium-sized

CDR3: CASSQTGDGYTF
DNA: TGTGCCAGCTCACAGACAGGGGATGGCTACACCTTC
D: TRBD1
J: TRBJ1-2
V: TRBV18
size: many

CDR3: CSAYPVAGGYNEQFF
DNA: TGCAGTGCTTATCCCGTAGCGGGAGGATACAATGAGCAGTTCTTC
D: TRBD2
J: TRBJ2-1
V: TRBV20-1
size: many

CDR3: CSVRQGNGYTF
DNA: TGCAGCGTCCGACAGGGGAATGGCTACACCTTC
D: TRBD1
J: TRBJ1-2
V: TRBV29-1
size: -

CDR3: CASSQDRRSYNEQFF
DNA: TGTGCCAGCAGCCAAGATCGTCGCTCCTACAATGAGCAGTTCTTC
D: -
J: TRBJ2-1
V: TRBV3-1
size: many

CDR3: CASSGGLGNEQFF
DNA: TGTGCCAGCAGCGGGGGGCTAGGCAATGAGCAGTTCTTC
D: -
J: TRBJ2-1
V: TRBV2
size: many

CDR3: CASSLGPTGELFF
DNA: TGTGCCAGCAGCTTAGGTCCCACCGGGGAGCTGTTTTTT
D: -
J: TRBJ2-2
V: TRBV7-3
size: many

CDR3: CATTEQGGDEQYF
DNA: TGTGCCACGACCGAACAGGGCGGGGACGAGCAGTACTTC
D: -
J: TRBJ2-7
V: TRBV13
size: many

CDR3: CATSRDRGAETQYF
DNA: TGTGCCACCAGCAGGGACCGGGGGGCAGAGACCCAGTACTTC
D: -
J: TRBJ2-5
V: TRBV15
size: -

CDR3: CASSLRDTRTDTQYF
DNA: TGTGCCAGCAGCTTGAGGGACACCCGCACAGATACGCAGTATTTT
D: -
J: TRBJ2-3
V: TRBV5-5
size: many

CDR3: CASSPFESGNQPQHF
DNA: TGTGCCAGCAGTCCCTTTGAAAGCGGCAATCAGCCCCAGCATTTT
D: -
J: TRBJ1-5
V: TRBV27
size: many

CDR3: CASSLWGGLNNQPQHF
DNA: TGTGCCAGCAGTTTATGGGGGGGGCTTAACAATCAGCCCCAGCATTTT
D: -
J: TRBJ1-5
V: TRBV28
size: -

CDR3: CASSPRLAGGVAQYF
DNA: TGTGCCAGCAGTCCCCGACTAGCGGGAGGAGTCGCGCAGTATTTT
D: TRBD2
J: TRBJ2-3
V: TRBV28
size: -

CDR3: CASSFVTGSETQYF
DNA: TGTGCCAGCAGCTTCGTAACTGGATCAGAGACCCAGTACTTC
D: -
J: TRBJ2-5
V: TRBV7-2
size: few